The 21 T cell receptor beta chains in this list originate from one sample, sequenced in a study of shared clonotypes between healthy human individuals (dated by TCRdb to the early 2020s). The library was produced with the immunoSEQ multiplex PCR assay. Held by TCRdb, this immuneACCESS table contains in-frame sequences only and omits some clones. Under half of the omission traces to an unresolved V gene where checked; the cause of the rest is unknown. The sample table shows some 2.1 million clones, and 85% to 95% are seen once. The ten largest clonotypes hold 0.1% to 0.15% of the sample. Specimen: naive CD4+ T cells sorted from blood. In the paper's terms, the cell subset or site label means: CD45RA+ positively selected. The receptors come from a young man in good health.

The chain combines TRBV7-2 with TRBJ2-7; D is perhaps TRBD2 (5 bases). The CDR3 runs to 13 residues. The V end was cut by 4 bases, the J end by 4 bases, with 11 bases between. Germline V gives CDR1 SGHTA, CDR2 FQGNSA. As DNA, the CDR3 is TGTGCCAGCAGCTCTCCGGGGAAATACGAGCAGTACTTC. It encodes CASSSPGKYEQYF.

The chain links TRBV6-1 to TRBJ2-1; 10 nucleotides agree with TRBD1. Per germline, CDR1 MNHNS and CDR2 SASEGT. CDR3 length: 15 amino acids. The V segment lost 1 base and the J segment 5 bases; nucleotides outside the gene matches: 2. The CDR3 DNA follows: TGTGCCAGCAGTGAAGGGACAGGGGGAAACAATGAGCAGTTCTTC. Translation: CASSEGTGGNNEQFF.

The gene calls are TRBV6-6 and TRBJ1-5; D is unclear. Per the germline V gene, CDR1 is MNHNY and CDR2 is SVGAGI (reference sequence). The CDR3 sequence is 13 residues long. V lost 8 bases and J lost 3, with 11 bases in between. The CDR3 nucleotides read TGTGCCAGCCTCGAAGATCCCAATCAGCCCCAGCATTTT. Its translation is CASLEDPNQPQHF.

The chain joins TRBV6-7 to TRBJ2-3; D possibly corresponds to TRBD2 (5 bases). TRBV6-7 falls under the ORF class, with uncertain function. The CDR3 sequence is 12 residues long. This chain's CDR3 is CVLDCSTDTQYF. The CDR3, as DNA: TGTGTTCTGGACTGTAGCACAGATACGCAGTATTTT.

The chain couples TRBV2 to TRBJ1-2, with TRBD1 as a possible D gene (5 bases). The CDR3 has 13 residues. Germline loops: CDR1 SNHLY, CDR2 FYNNEI. Trimming took off 6 bases at V and 3 bases at J, with 11 bases between the two ends. The CDR3 DNA sequence: TGTGCCAGCAGCAGGGAGTCTGACTATGGCTACACCTTC. It yields the protein CASSRESDYGYTF.

The V and J genes are TRBV6-1 and TRBJ2-5; D not resolved. V was trimmed by 8 bases and J by 3 bases, leaving 13 bases between them. Germline V lookup: CDR1 MNHNS, CDR2 SASEGT. This CDR3 has 13 amino acids. CDR3 protein: CASRNLLKETQYF. CDR3 nucleotide sequence: TGTGCCAGCCGGAACCTATTAAAAGAGACCCAGTACTTC.

This chain joins TRBV30 and TRBJ1-2, with 7 bases identical to TRBD1. Germline V gene sequence: CDR1 GTSNPN, CDR2 SVGIG (reference sequence). The V segment lost 0 bases and the J segment 4 bases; nucleotides outside the gene matches: 8. CDR3 length: 15 residues. For the CDR3, the DNA is TGTGCCTGGAGTGTCCAACGCAGGGGGAGCTATGGCTACACCTTC. Its translation is CAWSVQRRGSYGYTF. Full variable domain (remainder filled in from reference TRBV30 and TRBJ1-2): SQTIHQWPATLVQPVGSPLSLECTVEGTSNPNLYWYRQAAGRGLQLLFYSVGIGQISSEVPQNLSASRPQDRQFILSSKKLLLSDSGFYLCAWSVQRRGSYGYTFGSGTRLTVV.

The chain combines TRBV6-5 with TRBJ2-7, with 8 bases aligning to TRBD1. This CDR3 has 15 residues. Germline V gives CDR1 MNHEY, CDR2 SVGAGI. J gave up 5 bases and V 0 bases, and 6 bases lay outside the gene matches. CDR3 in DNA: TGTGCCAGCAGTTACTCGCGCAGGGGGCTGAACGAGCAGTACTTC. Translated, it gives CASSYSRRGLNEQYF.

The chain combines TRBV29-1 with TRBJ2-3, with D perhaps matching TRBD1 (5 bases). Germline values: CDR1 SQVTM, CDR2 ANQGSEA. The CDR3 extends over 14 amino acids. The V end was cut by 5 bases, the J end by 0 bases, with 12 bases between. CDR3 protein: CSVSGLTSTDTQYF. The DNA for the CDR3 is TGCAGCGTTTCAGGGCTCACTAGCACAGATACGCAGTATTTT.

The chain links TRBV5-4 to TRBJ2-2; possibly TRBD2 for D (8 bases). The CDR3 extends over 16 amino acids. Germline lookup yields CDR1 SGHNT and CDR2 YYREEE (reference sequence). The ends were cut back, 4 bases at V and 3 bases at J, with 16 bases in the middle. The CDR3 spells CASSKGAGRDTGELFF. CDR3 nucleotides: TGTGCCAGCAGCAAGGGGGCCGGGAGGGACACCGGGGAGCTGTTTTTT.

The genes are TRBV6-1 and TRBJ2-4; TRBD2 agrees at 7 bases. CDR3 length: 17 amino acids. Germline assignment: CDR1 MNHNS and CDR2 SASEGT. After removal of 1 base from V and 1 base from J, the junction contained 7 bases not matched to a gene. CDR3 DNA sequence: TGTGCCAGCAGTGAAGACAACGGGAGGTGGGCCAAAAACATTCAGTACTTC. It is translated as CASSEDNGRWAKNIQYF.

The chain carries TRBV6-6 and TRBJ2-2; D is unresolved. The germline gives CDR1 MNHNY, CDR2 SVGAGI (reference sequence). The V end lost 5 bases, the J end lost 4 bases, and 2 bases lay between the germline ends. This CDR3 has 11 residues. The CDR3 reads CASSITGELFF. The CDR3 DNA is TGTGCCAGCAGTATCACCGGGGAGCTGTTTTTT.

Regarding this clone: Other DNA sequences within the sample encode an identical CDR3. The chain is built from TRBV5-4 and TRBJ2-3; TRBD1 matches 8 bases. Losses at the gene ends were 4 bases for V and 2 bases for J; bases not matched to a gene: 3. Germline CDR1 SGHNT, CDR2 YYREEE (reference sequence). The length of the CDR3 is 14 residues. This chain's CDR3 is CASSPDRVTDTQYF. CDR3 DNA sequence: TGTGCCAGCAGCCCGGACAGGGTCACAGATACGCAGTATTTT.

The rearrangement uses TRBV2 and TRBJ1-2, with D possibly matching TRBD1 (5 bases). Looked up from germline, CDR1 is SNHLY and CDR2 is FYNNEI. Deletions cut 6 bases from V and 9 bases from J, with 17 bases between. The CDR3 sequence is 13 residues long. The CDR3 nucleotides read TGTGCCAGCAGCGAAAGACAGCAGATGAGCTACACCTTC. Translating it yields CASSERQQMSYTF.

J is TRBJ2-1 and V is TRBV27; TRBD2 aligns across 10 bases. The CDR3 is made up of 17 amino acids. Trimming took 3 bases from V and 5 from J; bases not matched to a gene: 10. Germline V CDR1 and CDR2: MNHEY, SMNVEV (reference sequence). The CDR3 is CASSFRLLAGAHNEQFF. CDR3 in DNA: TGTGCCAGCAGTTTTCGGTTGCTAGCGGGAGCCCACAATGAGCAGTTCTTC.

The chain is built from TRBV28 and TRBJ2-7; D remains unclear. In germline, CDR1 is MDHEN, CDR2 SYDVKM. The CDR3 totals 11 residues. The CDR3 DNA follows: TGTTTCCAAACATCGGTCTACGAGCAGTACTTC. Its protein is CFQTSVYEQYF.

This clone appeared once. The rearrangement joins TRBV2 to TRBJ2-7, with 9 bases matching TRBD1. With 8 bases clipped from V and 7 bases from J, the junction kept 12 bases outside the gene matches. The germline V gene has CDR1 SNHLY and CDR2 FYNNEI. The CDR3 sequence is 14 residues long. The CDR3 sequence: CASAGDRGTWEQYF. DNA of the CDR3: TGTGCCAGCGCCGGCGACAGGGGGACTTGGGAGCAGTACTTC.

V usage is TRBV7-6 and J usage is TRBJ2-1; TRBD1 or TRBD2 may be the D gene (5 bases each). In germline, CDR1 is SGHVS, CDR2 FNYEAQ. With 4 bases removed from V and 5 bases from J, the gap between germline ends came to 9 bases. This CDR3 has 13 residues. CDR3 residues: CASSWGPDNEQFF. The CDR3 bases are TGTGCCAGCAGCTGGGGACCTGACAATGAGCAGTTCTTC.

The rearrangement uses TRBV30 and TRBJ1-1; D is undetermined. Germline-derived CDR1 and CDR2 are GTSNPN and SVGIG (reference sequence). Trimming took off 0 bases at V and 1 base at J, with 12 bases between the two ends. The CDR3 sequence is 15 residues long. The DNA of the CDR3 is TGTGCCTGGAGTGTAGGTCTGGGGTCGAACACTGAAGCTTTCTTT. It encodes CAWSVGLGSNTEAFF.

The count of this clone is one. V gene TRBV5-1 combines with J gene TRBJ1-1; D remains ambiguous. The CDR3 extends over 15 amino acids. Germline loops: CDR1 SGHRS, CDR2 YFSETQ. The V end lost 4 bases, the J end lost 3 bases, and 16 bases lay between the germline ends. CDR3 bases: TGCGCCAGCAGCCGAATGGAGGGCCGAGACACTGAAGCTTTCTTT. It yields the protein CASSRMEGRDTEAFF.

The rearrangement uses TRBV2 and TRBJ2-2, with D possibly being TRBD1 (5 bases). In germline, CDR1 is SNHLY, CDR2 FYNNEI. This CDR3 is 11 amino acids long. V was cut by 10 bases and J by 6 bases, with 9 bases left in between. CDR3 sequence: CATAGSGELFF. The CDR3, as DNA: TGTGCCACCGCAGGGTCCGGGGAGCTGTTTTTT.